The 7 T cell receptor beta chains in this list originate from one sample, sequenced in a study of PD-L1 blockade in urothelial cancer. Profiling relied on immunoSEQ multiplex PCR, and the TCRdb table lists in-frame clones only, not all of them. The sample holds fewer than 60,000 clones, roughly 80% seen once. Time point denoted: pretreatment peripheral blood. The material sequenced was PBMCs, taken around atezolizumab (anti-PD-L1) treatment. The receptors stem from a man aged 70 or older with urothelial cancer.

The rearrangement joins TRBV19 to TRBJ2-5; perhaps TRBD2 as D (6 bases). V was shortened by 7 bases and J by 4 bases, with 16 bases between the two germline ends. Germline V CDR1 and CDR2: LNHDA, SQIVND (reference sequence). This CDR3 contains 14 residues. CDR3 sequence reads: CASTTRGTRETQYF. The CDR3 DNA is TGTGCCAGTACCACACGGGGGACGAGAGAGACCCAGTACTTC.

The chain combines TRBV5-6 with TRBJ2-7; a weak D match, TRBD2 (5 bases). Trimming removed 4 bases at V and 3 bases at J, with 11 bases between. This CDR3 has 13 amino acids. Germline V lookup: CDR1 SGHDT, CDR2 YYEEEE. The CDR3 spells CASSPVGGYEQYF. DNA for the CDR3: TGTGCCAGCAGCCCCGTCGGAGGCTACGAGCAGTACTTC.

The genes are TRBV7-2 and TRBJ1-5; a weak D match, TRBD1 (6 bases). Trimming removed 5 bases at V and 7 bases at J, with 15 bases between. This CDR3 has 14 residues. Germline V gene lookup returns CDR1 SGHTA and CDR2 FQGNSA. As DNA, the CDR3 is TGTGCCAGCAGCCCTTCGGGGGGCGCGCAGCCCCAGCATTTT. Encoded protein: CASSPSGGAQPQHF.

CDR3 amino acids: CASRSAGNYGYTF. For the CDR3, the DNA is TGTGCCAGCAGATCGGCAGGAAACTATGGCTACACCTTC. This chain uses TRBV6-5 with TRBJ1-2; D call uncertain. Trimming took off 6 bases at V and 2 bases at J, with 10 bases between the two ends. The germline V gene has CDR1 MNHEY and CDR2 SVGAGI. This CDR3 is 13 amino acids long.

The chain employs TRBV5-4 and TRBJ2-7, with 10 bases aligning to TRBD1. The V gene's germline CDR1 is SGHNT and CDR2 YYREEE (reference sequence). This CDR3 spans 14 amino acids. V shed 4 bases and J 4 bases; nucleotides not matched to a gene: 5. CDR3 DNA sequence: TGTGCCAGCAGCATGGACAGGGGGTTGTACGAGCAGTACTTC. Translating gives CASSMDRGLYEQYF.

V and J are TRBV9 and TRBJ2-3, with D perhaps TRBD2 (6 bases). Trimming cost V 4 bases and J 4 bases, with 19 bases left between them. The CDR3 loop spans 16 amino acids. Germline V gene lookup returns CDR1 SGDLS and CDR2 YYNGEE. The CDR3 DNA sequence: TGTGCCAGCAGCCCCTCACCCGGGACTCCCGCAGATACGCAGTATTTT. It codes for CASSPSPGTPADTQYF.

The chain has TRBV2 and TRBJ2-1; 10 bases are a match to TRBD2. The CDR3 is 17 amino acids. J gave up 8 bases and V 6 bases, and 16 bases lay outside the gene matches. Germline V lookup: CDR1 SNHLY, CDR2 FYNNEI. Here the CDR3 reads CASRPLRASGRSYEQFF. The DNA of the CDR3 is TGTGCCAGCAGACCCTTGAGGGCTAGCGGGAGATCCTATGAGCAGTTCTTC.